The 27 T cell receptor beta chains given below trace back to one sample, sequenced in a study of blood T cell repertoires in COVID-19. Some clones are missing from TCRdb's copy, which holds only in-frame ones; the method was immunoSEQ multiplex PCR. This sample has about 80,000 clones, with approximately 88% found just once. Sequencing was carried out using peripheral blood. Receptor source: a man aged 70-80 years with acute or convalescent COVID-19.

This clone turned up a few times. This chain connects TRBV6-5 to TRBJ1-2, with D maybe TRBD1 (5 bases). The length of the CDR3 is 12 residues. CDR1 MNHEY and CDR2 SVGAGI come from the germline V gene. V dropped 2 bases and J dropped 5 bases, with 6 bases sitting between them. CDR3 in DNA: TGTGCCAGCAGTTACGCAGGGTATGGCTACACCTTC. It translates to CASSYAGYGYTF.

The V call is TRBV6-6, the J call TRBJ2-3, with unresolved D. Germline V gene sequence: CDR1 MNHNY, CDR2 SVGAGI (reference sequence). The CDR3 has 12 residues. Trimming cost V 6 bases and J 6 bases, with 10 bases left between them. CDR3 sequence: CASRTIADTQYF. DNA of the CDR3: TGTGCCAGCAGGACGATAGCTGATACGCAGTATTTT.

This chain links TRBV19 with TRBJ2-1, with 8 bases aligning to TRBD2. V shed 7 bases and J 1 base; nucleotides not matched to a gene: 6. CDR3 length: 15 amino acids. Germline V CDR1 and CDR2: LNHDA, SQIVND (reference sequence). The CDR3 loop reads CASTTGGASYNEQFF. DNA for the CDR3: TGTGCCAGTACTACGGGGGGGGCTTCCTACAATGAGCAGTTCTTC.

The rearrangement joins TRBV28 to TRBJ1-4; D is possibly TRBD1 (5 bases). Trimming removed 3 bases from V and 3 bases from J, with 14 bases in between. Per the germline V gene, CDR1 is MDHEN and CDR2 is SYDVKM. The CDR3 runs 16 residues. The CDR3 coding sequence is TGTGCCAGCAGTTTCCCCGGGACGGGGGCTAATGAAAAACTGTTTTTT. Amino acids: CASSFPGTGANEKLFF. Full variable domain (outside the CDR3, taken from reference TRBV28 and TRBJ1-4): DVKVTQSSRYLVKRTGEKVFLECVQDMDHENMFWYRQDPGLGLRLIYFSYDVKMKEKGDIPEGYSVSREKKERFSLILESASTNQTSMYLCASSFPGTGANEKLFFGSGTQLSVL.

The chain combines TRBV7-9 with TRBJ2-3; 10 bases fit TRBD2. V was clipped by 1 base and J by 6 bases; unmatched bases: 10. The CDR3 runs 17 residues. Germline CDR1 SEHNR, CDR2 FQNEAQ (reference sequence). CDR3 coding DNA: TGTGCCAGCAGCTTAGGAGCGCTAGCGGGGGTAGGGGATACGCAGTATTTT. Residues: CASSLGALAGVGDTQYF.

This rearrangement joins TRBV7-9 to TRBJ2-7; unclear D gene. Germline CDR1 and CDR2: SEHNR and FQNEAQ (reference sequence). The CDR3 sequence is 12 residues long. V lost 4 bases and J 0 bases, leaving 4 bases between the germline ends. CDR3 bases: TGTGCCAGCAGCTGGAGCTCCTACGAGCAGTACTTC. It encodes CASSWSSYEQYF.

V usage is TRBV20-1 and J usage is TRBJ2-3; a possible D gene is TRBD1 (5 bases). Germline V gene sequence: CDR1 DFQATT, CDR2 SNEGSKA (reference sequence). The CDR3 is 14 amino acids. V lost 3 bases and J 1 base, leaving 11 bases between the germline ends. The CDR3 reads CSASWGGGTDTQYF. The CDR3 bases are TGCAGTGCTAGTTGGGGCGGCGGCACAGATACGCAGTATTTT.

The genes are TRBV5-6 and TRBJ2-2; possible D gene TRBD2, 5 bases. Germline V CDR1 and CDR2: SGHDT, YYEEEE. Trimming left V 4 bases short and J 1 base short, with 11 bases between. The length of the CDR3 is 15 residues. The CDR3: CASSPDWKNTGELFF. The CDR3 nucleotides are TGTGCCAGCAGCCCGGACTGGAAGAACACCGGGGAGCTGTTTTTT.

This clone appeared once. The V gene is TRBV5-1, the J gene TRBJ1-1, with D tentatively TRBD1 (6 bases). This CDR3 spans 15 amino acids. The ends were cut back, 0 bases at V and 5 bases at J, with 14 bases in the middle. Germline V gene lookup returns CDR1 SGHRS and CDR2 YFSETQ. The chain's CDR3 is CASSLDQGLLTEAFF. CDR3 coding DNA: TGCGCCAGCAGCTTGGATCAGGGGTTGTTGACTGAAGCTTTCTTT.

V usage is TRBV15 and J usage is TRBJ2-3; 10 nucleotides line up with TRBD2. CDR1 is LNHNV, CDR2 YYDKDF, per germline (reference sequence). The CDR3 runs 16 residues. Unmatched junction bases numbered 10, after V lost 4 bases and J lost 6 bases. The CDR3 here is CATSKVVAGGMDTQYF. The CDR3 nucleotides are TGTGCCACCAGCAAGGTAGTAGCGGGAGGTATGGATACGCAGTATTTT.

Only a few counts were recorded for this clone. DNA of the CDR3: TGTGCCAGCAGCCGACAGGGGTCCTATGGCTACACCTTC. As protein: CASSRQGSYGYTF. The chain has TRBV12-3 or TRBV12-4 and TRBJ1-2; 8 nucleotides match TRBD1. With V trimmed by 6 bases and J by 4 bases, 4 bases remained unmatched. The CDR3 is made up of 13 amino acids.

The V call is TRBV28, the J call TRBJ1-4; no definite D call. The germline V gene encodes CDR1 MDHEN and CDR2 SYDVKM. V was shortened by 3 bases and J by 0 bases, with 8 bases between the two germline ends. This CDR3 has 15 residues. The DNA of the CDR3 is TGTGCCAGCAGTTTCCTCGGGGCAACTAATGAAAAACTGTTTTTT. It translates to CASSFLGATNEKLFF.

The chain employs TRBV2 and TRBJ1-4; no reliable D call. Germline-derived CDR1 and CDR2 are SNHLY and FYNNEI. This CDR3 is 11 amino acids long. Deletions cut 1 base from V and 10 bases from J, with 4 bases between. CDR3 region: CASSEGGKLFF. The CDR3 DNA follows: TGTGCCAGCAGTGAAGGCGGAAAACTGTTTTTT.

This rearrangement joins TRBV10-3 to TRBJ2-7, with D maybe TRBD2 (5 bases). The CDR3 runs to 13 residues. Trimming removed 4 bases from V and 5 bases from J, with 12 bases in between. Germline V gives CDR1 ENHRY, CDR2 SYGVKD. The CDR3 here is CAISVRAEDEQYF. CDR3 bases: TGTGCCATCAGTGTGAGGGCCGAGGACGAGCAGTACTTC.

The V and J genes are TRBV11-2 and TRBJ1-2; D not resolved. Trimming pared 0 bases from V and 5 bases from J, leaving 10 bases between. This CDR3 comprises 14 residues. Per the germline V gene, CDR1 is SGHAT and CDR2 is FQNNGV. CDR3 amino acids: CASSLEPTVYGYTF. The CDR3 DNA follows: TGTGCCAGCAGCTTAGAGCCAACAGTATATGGCTACACCTTC.

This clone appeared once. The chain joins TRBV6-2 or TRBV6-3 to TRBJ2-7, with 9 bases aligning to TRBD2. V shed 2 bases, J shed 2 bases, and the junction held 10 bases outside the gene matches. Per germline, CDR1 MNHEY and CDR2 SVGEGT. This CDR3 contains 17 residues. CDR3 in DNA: TGTGCCAGCAGTTACGGACTAGCGAGGAGGGGGGCCTACGAGCAGTACTTC. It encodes CASSYGLARRGAYEQYF.

CDR3 in DNA: TGTGCCAGCAGCCAAGGACTCACGGCCAACAATGAGCAGTTCTTC. It yields the protein CASSQGLTANNEQFF. This chain uses TRBV5-6 with TRBJ2-1; D is perhaps TRBD2 (5 bases). Germline CDR1 SGHDT, CDR2 YYEEEE. Trimming shortened V by 4 bases and J by 5 bases, and 16 bases separated the two germline ends. The CDR3 sequence is 15 residues long.

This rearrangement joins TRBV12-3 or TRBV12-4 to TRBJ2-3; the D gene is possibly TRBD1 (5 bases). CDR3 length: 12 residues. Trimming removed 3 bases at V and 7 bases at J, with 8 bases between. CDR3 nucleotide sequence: TGTGCCAGCAGTTTGGGGCCATATACGCAGTATTTT. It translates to CASSLGPYTQYF.

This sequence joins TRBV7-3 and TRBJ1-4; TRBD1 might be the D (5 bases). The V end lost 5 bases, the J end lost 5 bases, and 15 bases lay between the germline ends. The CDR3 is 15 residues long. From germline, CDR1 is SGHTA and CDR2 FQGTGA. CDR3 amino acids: CASSPGIVANEKLFF. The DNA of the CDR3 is TGTGCCAGCAGCCCAGGGATCGTGGCGAATGAAAAACTGTTTTTT.

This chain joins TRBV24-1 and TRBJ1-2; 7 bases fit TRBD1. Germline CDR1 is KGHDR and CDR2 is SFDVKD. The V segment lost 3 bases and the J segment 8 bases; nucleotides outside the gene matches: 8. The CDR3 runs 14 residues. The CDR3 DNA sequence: TGTGCCACCAGTGATCCTGACAGGGTTGGCGGCTACACCTTC. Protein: CATSDPDRVGGYTF.

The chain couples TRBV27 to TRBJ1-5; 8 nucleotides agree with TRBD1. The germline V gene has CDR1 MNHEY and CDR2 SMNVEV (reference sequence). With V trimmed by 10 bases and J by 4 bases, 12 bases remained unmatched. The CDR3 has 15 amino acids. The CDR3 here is CATLNPDRENQPQHF. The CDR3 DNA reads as TGTGCCACCCTAAATCCGGACAGGGAGAATCAGCCCCAGCATTTT.

CDR3 residues: CATSRDDRGRQPQHF. The CDR3 DNA reads as TGTGCCACCAGCAGAGATGACAGGGGCAGGCAGCCCCAGCATTTT. This chain links TRBV15 with TRBJ1-5; 8 bases fit TRBD1. The CDR3 spans 15 residues. The junction had 5 bases not matched to a gene; V was cut back by 0 bases and J by 7 bases. Germline V gene lookup returns CDR1 LNHNV and CDR2 YYDKDF (reference sequence). Drawing the rest from reference TRBV15 and TRBJ1-5, the complete variable domain is DAMVIQNPRYQVTQFGKPVTLSCSQTLNHNVMYWYQQKSSQAPKLLFHYYDKDFNNEADTPDNFQSRRPNTSFCFLDIRSPGLGDTAMYLCATSRDDRGRQPQHFGDGTRLSIL.

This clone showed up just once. The CDR3 region is CASSYSSGRYNEQFF. CDR3 sequence (DNA): TGTGCCAGCAGTTACTCGAGCGGGAGGTACAATGAGCAGTTCTTC. The gene calls are TRBV6-2 or TRBV6-3 and TRBJ2-1, with 9 bases matching TRBD2. CDR3 length equals 15 residues. With V trimmed by 0 bases and J by 4 bases, 1 base remained unmatched. The germline V gene has CDR1 MNHEY and CDR2 SVGEGT.

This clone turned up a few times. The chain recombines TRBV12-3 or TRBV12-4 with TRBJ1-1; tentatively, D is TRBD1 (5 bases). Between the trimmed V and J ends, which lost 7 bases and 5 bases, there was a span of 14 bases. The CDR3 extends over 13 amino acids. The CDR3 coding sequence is TGTGCCAGCACCTCGGCGCGGGGGACTGAAGCTTTCTTT. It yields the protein CASTSARGTEAFF.

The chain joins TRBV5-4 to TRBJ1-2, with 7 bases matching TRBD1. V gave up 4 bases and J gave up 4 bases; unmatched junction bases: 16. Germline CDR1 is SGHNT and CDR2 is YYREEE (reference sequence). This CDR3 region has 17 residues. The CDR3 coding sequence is TGTGCCAGCAGCCTGATGATGACTGACAGGGAAAGCTATGGCTACACCTTC. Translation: CASSLMMTDRESYGYTF.

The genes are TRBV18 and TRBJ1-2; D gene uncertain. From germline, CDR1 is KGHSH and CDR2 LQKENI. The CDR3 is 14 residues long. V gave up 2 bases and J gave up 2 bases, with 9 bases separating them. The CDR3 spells CASSPDLGNYGYTF. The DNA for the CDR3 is TGTGCCAGCTCACCAGATCTCGGGAACTATGGCTACACCTTC. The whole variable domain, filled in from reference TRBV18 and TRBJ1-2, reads NAGVMQNPRHLVRRRGQEARLRCSPMKGHSHVYWYRQLPEEGLKFMVYLQKENIIDESGMPKERFSAEFPKEGPSILRIQQVVRGDSAAYFCASSPDLGNYGYTFGSGTRLTVV.

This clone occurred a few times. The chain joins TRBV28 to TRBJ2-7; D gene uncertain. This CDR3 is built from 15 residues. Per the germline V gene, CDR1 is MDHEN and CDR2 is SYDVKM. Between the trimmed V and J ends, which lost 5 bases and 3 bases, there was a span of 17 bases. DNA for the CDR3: TGTGCCAGCAGTGCCGCGGATCCCTACTACTACGAGCAGTACTTC. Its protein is CASSAADPYYYEQYF.